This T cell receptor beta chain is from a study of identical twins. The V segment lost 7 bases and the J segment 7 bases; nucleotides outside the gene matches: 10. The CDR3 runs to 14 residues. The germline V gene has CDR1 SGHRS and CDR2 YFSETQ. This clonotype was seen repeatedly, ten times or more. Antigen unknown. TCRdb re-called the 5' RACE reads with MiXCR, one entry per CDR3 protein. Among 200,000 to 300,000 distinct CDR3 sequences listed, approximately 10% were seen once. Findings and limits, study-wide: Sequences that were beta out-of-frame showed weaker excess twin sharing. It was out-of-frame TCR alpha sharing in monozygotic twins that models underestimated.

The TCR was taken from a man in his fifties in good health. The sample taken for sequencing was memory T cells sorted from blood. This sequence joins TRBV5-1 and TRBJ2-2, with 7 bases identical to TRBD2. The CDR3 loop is CASASSREIGELFF. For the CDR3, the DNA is TGCGCCAGCGCGTCTTCGCGGGAGATCGGGGAGCTGTTTTTT.